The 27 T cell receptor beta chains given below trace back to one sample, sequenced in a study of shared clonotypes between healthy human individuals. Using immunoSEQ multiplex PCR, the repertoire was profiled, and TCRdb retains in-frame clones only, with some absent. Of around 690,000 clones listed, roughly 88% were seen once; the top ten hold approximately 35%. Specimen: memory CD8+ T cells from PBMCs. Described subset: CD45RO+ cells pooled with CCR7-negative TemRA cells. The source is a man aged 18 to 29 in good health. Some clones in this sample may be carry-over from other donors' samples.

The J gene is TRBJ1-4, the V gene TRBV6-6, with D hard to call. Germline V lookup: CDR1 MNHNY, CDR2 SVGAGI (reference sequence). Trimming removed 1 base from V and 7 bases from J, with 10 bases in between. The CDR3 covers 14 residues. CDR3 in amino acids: CASSYFKKGEKLFF. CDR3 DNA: TGTGCCAGCAGTTACTTTAAGAAGGGTGAAAAACTGTTTTTT.

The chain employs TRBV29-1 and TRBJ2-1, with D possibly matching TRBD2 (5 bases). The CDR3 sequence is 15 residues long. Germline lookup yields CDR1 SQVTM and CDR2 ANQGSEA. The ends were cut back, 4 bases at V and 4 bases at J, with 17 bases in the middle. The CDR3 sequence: CSVGVSRTVYNEQFF. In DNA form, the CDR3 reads TGCAGCGTTGGGGTATCGAGGACTGTGTACAATGAGCAGTTCTTC.

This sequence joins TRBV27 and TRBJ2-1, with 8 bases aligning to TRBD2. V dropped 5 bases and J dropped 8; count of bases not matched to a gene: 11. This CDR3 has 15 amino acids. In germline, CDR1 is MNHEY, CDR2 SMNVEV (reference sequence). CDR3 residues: CASSTSGPLMDEQFF. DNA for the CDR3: TGTGCCAGCAGTACTAGCGGACCGTTAATGGATGAGCAGTTCTTC.

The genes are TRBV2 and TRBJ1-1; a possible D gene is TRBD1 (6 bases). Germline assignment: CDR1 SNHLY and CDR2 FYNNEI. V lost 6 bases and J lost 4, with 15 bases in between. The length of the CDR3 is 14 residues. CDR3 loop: CASSYRDIGTEAFF. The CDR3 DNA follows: TGTGCCAGCAGCTACAGGGATATAGGCACTGAAGCTTTCTTT.

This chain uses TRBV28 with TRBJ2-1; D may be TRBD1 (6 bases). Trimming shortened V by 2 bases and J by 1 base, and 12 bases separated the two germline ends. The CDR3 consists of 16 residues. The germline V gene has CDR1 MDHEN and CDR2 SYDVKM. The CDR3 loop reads CASSLSGGPSYNEQFF. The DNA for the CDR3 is TGTGCCAGCAGTTTAAGTGGGGGCCCTTCCTACAATGAGCAGTTCTTC. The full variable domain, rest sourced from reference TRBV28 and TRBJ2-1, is DVKVTQSSRYLVKRTGEKVFLECVQDMDHENMFWYRQDPGLGLRLIYFSYDVKMKEKGDIPEGYSVSREKKERFSLILESASTNQTSMYLCASSLSGGPSYNEQFFGPGTRLTVL.

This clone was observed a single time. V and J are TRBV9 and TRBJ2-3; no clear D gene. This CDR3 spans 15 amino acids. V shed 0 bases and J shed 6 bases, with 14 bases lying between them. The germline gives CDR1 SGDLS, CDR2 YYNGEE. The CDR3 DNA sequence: TGTGCCAGCAGCGTAGACCGGCGGAACGCGGATACGCAGTATTTT. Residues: CASSVDRRNADTQYF.

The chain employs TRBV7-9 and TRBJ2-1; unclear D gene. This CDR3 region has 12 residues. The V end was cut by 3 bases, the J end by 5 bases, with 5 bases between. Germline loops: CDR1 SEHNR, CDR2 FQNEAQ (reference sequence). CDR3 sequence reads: CASSFGHNEQFF. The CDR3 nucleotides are TGTGCCAGCAGCTTTGGGCACAATGAGCAGTTCTTC. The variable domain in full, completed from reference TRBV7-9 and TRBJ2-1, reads DTGVSQNPRHKITKRGQNVTFRCDPISEHNRLYWYRQTLGQGPEFLTYFQNEAQLEKSRLLSDRFSAERPKGSFSTLEIQRTEQGDSAMYLCASSFGHNEQFFGPGTRLTVL.

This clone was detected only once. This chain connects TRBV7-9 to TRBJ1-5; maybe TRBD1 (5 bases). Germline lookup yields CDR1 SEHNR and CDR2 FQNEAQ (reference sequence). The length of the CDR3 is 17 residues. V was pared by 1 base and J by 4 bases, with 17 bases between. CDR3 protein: CASSLEGEGFWNQPQHF. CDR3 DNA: TGTGCCAGCAGCTTAGAGGGTGAGGGGTTTTGGAATCAGCCCCAGCATTTT.

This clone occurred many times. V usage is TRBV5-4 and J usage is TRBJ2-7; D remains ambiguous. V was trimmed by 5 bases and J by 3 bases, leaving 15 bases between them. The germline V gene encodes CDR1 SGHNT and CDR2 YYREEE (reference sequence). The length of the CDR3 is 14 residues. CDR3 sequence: CASSQDWAHYEQYF. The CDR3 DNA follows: TGTGCCAGCAGTCAGGATTGGGCGCACTACGAGCAGTACTTC.

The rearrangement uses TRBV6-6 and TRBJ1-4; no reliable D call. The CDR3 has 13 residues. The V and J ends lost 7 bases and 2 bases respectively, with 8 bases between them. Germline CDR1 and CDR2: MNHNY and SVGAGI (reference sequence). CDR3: CASIRETNEKLFF. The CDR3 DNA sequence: TGTGCCAGCATTCGAGAGACTAATGAAAAACTGTTTTTT.

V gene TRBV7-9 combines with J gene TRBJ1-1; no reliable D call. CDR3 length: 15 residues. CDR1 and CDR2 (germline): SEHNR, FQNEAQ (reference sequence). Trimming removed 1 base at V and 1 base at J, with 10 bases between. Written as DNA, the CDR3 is TGTGCCAGCAGCTTAGAACAGTCAAGGAACACTGAAGCTTTCTTT. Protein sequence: CASSLEQSRNTEAFF. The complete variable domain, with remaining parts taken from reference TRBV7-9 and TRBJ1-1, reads DTGVSQNPRHKITKRGQNVTFRCDPISEHNRLYWYRQTLGQGPEFLTYFQNEAQLEKSRLLSDRFSAERPKGSFSTLEIQRTEQGDSAMYLCASSLEQSRNTEAFFGQGTRLTVV.

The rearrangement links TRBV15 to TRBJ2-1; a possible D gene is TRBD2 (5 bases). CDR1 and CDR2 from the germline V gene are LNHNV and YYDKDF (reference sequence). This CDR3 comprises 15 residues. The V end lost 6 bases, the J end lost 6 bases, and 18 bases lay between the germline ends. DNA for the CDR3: TGTGCCACCAGTGACGAGGGTAGCCGTTTCAATGAGCAGTTCTTC. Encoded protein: CATSDEGSRFNEQFF. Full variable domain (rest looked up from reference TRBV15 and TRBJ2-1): DAMVIQNPRYQVTQFGKPVTLSCSQTLNHNVMYWYQQKSSQAPKLLFHYYDKDFNNEADTPDNFQSRRPNTSFCFLDIRSPGLGDTAMYLCATSDEGSRFNEQFFGPGTRLTVL.

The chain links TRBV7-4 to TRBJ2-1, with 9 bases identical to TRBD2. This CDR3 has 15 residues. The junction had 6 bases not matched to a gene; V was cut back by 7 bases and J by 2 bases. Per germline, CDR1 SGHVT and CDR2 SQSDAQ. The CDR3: CASIQRLAAYNEQFF. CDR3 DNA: TGTGCCAGCATCCAACGACTAGCGGCCTACAATGAGCAGTTCTTC. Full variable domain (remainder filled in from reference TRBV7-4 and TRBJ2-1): GAGVSQSPRYKVAKRGRDVALRCDSISGHVTLYWYRQTLGQGSEVLTYSQSDAQRDKSGRPSGRFSAERPERSVSTLKIQRTEQGDSAVYLCASIQRLAAYNEQFFGPGTRLTVL.

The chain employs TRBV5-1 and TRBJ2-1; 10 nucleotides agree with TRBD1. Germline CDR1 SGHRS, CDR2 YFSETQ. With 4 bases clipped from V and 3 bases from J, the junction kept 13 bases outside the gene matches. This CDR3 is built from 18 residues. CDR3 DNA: TGCGCCAGCAGCCTCATCTTCACCCGGGACAGGGGCTACAATGAGCAGTTCTTC. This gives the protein CASSLIFTRDRGYNEQFF.

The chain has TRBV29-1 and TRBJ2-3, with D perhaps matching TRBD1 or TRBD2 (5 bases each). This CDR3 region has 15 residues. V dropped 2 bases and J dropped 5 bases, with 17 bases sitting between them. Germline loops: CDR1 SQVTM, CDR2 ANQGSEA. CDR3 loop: CSVETGTEIQDTQYF. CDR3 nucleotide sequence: TGCAGCGTTGAAACCGGGACCGAAATACAAGATACGCAGTATTTT.

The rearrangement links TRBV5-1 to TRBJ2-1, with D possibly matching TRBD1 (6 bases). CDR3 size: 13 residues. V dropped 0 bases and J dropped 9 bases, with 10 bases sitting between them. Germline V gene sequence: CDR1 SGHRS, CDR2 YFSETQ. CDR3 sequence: CASSLAGDGEQFF. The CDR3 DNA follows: TGCGCCAGCAGCTTGGCAGGGGATGGTGAGCAGTTCTTC.

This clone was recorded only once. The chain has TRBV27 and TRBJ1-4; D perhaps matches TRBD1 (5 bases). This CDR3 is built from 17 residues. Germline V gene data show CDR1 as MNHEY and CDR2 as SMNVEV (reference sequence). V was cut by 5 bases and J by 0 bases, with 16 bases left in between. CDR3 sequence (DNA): TGTGCCAGCAGTGACCGGGGCCTCAGGGCAACTAATGAAAAACTGTTTTTT. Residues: CASSDRGLRATNEKLFF.

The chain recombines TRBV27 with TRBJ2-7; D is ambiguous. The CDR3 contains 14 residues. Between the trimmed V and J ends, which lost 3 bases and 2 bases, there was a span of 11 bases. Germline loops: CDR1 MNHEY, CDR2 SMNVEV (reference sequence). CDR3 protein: CASSLGYPPYEQYF. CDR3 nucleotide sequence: TGTGCCAGCAGTTTGGGTTATCCTCCCTACGAGCAGTACTTC.

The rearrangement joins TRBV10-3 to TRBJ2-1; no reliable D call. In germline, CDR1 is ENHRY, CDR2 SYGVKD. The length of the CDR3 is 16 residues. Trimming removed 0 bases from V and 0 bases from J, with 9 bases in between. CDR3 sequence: CAISESDTSSYNEQFF. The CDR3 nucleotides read TGTGCCATCAGTGAGTCCGACACGAGCTCCTACAATGAGCAGTTCTTC.

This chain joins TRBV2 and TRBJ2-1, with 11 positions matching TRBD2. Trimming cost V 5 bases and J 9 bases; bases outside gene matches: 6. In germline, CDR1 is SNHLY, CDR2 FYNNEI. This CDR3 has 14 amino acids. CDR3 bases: TGTGCCAGCAGTCCTAGCGGGAGGTTTGTTGAGCAGTTCTTC. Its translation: CASSPSGRFVEQFF.

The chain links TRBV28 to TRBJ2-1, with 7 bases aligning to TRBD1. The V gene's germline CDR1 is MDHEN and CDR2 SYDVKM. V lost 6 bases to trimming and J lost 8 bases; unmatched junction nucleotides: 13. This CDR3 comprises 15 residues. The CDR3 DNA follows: TGTGCCAGCAGGCAAGAAGACAGGGTTCGCGATGAGCAGTTCTTC. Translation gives CASRQEDRVRDEQFF.

Here the CDR3 DNA reads TGTGCCAGCTCAATCTTTGCGGGAGACAACGAGCAGTACTTC. This translates into CASSIFAGDNEQYF. This chain uses TRBV7-9 with TRBJ2-7, with TRBD2 matching 7 bases. CDR3 size: 14 residues. The germline gives CDR1 SEHNR, CDR2 FQNEAQ (reference sequence). V gave up 8 bases and J gave up 5 bases; unmatched junction bases: 12.

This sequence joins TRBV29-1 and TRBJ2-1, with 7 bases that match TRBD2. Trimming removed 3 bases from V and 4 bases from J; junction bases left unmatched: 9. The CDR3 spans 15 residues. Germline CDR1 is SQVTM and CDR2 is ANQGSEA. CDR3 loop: CSVDPSSGTYNEQFF. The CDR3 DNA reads TGCAGCGTTGATCCGTCCAGCGGGACTTACAATGAGCAGTTCTTC.

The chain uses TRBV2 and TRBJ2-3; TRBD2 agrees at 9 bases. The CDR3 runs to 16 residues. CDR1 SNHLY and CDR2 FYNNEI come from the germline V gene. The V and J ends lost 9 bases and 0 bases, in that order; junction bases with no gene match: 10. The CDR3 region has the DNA TGTGCCAGGTCGGAGGGCGCGGGAGGGAGCACAGATACGCAGTATTTT. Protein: CARSEGAGGSTDTQYF.

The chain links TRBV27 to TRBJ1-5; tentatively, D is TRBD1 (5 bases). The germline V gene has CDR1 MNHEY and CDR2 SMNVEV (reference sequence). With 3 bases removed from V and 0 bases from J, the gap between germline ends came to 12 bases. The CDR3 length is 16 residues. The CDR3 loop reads CASSFRGASSNQPQHF. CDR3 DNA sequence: TGTGCCAGCAGTTTTCGGGGCGCCAGTAGCAATCAGCCCCAGCATTTT.

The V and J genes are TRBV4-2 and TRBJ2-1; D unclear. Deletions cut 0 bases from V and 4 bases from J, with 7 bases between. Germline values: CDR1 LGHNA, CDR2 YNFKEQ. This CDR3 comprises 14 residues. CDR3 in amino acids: CASSQDGAYNEQFF. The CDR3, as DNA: TGTGCCAGCAGCCAAGATGGCGCTTACAATGAGCAGTTCTTC.

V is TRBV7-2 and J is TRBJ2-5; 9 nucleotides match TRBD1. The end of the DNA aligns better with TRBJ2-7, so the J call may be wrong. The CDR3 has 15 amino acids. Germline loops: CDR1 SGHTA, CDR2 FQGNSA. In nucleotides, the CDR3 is TGTGCCAGCAGCCCTTCGAGGACAGGGGCCCACGAGCAGTACTTC. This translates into CASSPSRTGAHEQYF.